This TCR beta chain was sequenced for a study of T cells in narcolepsy. Overall study: Enrolled donors included narcolepsy type 1 or type 2 patients and healthy controls.

Clones were read by immunoSEQ multiplex PCR, and TCRdb kept only the in-frame ones, dropping some. The sample carries tens of thousands of clones, about 85% recorded once. Trimming shortened V by 0 bases and J by 0 bases, and 19 bases separated the two germline ends. CDR1 SGHRS and CDR2 YFSETQ come from the germline V gene. This CDR3 has 20 amino acids. The rearrangement uses TRBV5-1 and TRBJ2-6, with D uncertain. Sequenced sample: CD45RA- memory CD4+ T cells from PBMCs. The sequence was collected from a human donor with narcolepsy. The chain's CDR3 is CASSLGLWLLGRSGANVLTF. CDR3 coding DNA: TGCGCCAGCAGCTTGGGCCTTTGGCTTTTGGGCCGCTCTGGGGCCAACGTCCTGACTTTC.